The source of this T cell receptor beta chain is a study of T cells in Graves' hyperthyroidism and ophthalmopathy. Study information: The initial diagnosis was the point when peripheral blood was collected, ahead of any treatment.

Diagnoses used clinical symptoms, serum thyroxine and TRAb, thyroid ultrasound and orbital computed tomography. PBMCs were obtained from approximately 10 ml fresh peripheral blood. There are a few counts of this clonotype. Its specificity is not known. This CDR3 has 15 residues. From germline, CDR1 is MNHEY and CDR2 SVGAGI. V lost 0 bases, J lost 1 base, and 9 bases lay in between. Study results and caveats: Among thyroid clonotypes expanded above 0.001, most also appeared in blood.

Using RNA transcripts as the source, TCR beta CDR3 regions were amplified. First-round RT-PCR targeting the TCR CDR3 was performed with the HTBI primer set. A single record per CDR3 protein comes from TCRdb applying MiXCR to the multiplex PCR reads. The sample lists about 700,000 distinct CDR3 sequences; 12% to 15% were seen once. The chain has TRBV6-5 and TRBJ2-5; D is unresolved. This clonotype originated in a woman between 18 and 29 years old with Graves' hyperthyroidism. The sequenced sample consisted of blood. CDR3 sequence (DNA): TGTGCCAGCAGTTACTCGACGGCTAGCCAAGAGACCCAGTACTTC. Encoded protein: CASSYSTASQETQYF.